The present T cell receptor beta chain was sequenced within a study of blood T cell repertoires in COVID-19. The CDR3 length is 14 residues. The V end was cut by 3 bases, the J end by 0 bases, with 6 bases between. The germline CDR1 and CDR2 sequences are SGHVS and FQNEAQ. Seattle researchers signed up patients amid active infection and tracked them longitudinally. With regard to this clone: The same CDR3 arises from other DNA sequences in this sample as well.

Repertoires were generated with immunoSEQ multiplex PCR, while TCRdb's copy carries only in-frame clones and drops some. Of approximately 170,000 clones listed, under 90% were seen once; the top ten hold roughly 14%. The sample taken for sequencing was peripheral blood. The TCR was taken from a woman between 65 and 79 years old with COVID-19, enrolled during active disease. This sequence joins TRBV7-8 and TRBJ2-1, with a tentative D call TRBD1 (5 bases). CDR3 in amino acids: CASSLQGSYNEQFF. For the CDR3, the DNA is TGTGCCAGCAGCTTGCAGGGCTCCTACAATGAGCAGTTCTTC.